The 29 T cell receptor beta chains presented below share a single source sample, sequenced in a study of CD8 T cells in Susac syndrome. An input of about 0.5 to 1 ug of RNA was subjected to reverse transcription using random hexamers. MiXCR, applied by TCRdb to the immunoSEQ multiplex PCR reads, yields one record per CDR3 protein. Here the sample spans over 95,000 distinct CDR3 sequences, around nine tenths being singletons. The sample consisted of CD4+ T cells from PBMCs. The receptors derive from a human donor in good health.

This clonotype appeared a single time. This chain connects TRBV25-1 to TRBJ1-2; D possibly corresponds to TRBD1 (6 bases). Germline lookup yields CDR1 MGHDK and CDR2 SYGVNS. V lost 1 base to trimming and J lost 10 bases, with 10 bases between them. The CDR3 runs to 12 residues. The CDR3 loop reads CASSEWQGTYTF. The CDR3 bases are TGTGCCAGCAGTGAATGGCAGGGGACCTACACCTTC.

The V and J genes are TRBV6-2 or TRBV6-3 and TRBJ2-2; maybe TRBD1 (6 bases). Germline V CDR1 and CDR2: MNHEY, SVGEGT. This CDR3 is built from 15 residues. The V and J ends lost 6 bases and 6 bases respectively, with 17 bases between them. CDR3 DNA: TGTGCCAGCAGCCCCCCTCTGACAGGACCCGGGGAGCTGTTTTTT. This sequence encodes CASSPPLTGPGELFF.

CDR3 in amino acids: CASSVYGNEQFF. The DNA of the CDR3 is TGTGCCAGCAGCGTGTACGGCAATGAGCAGTTCTTC. The chain couples TRBV9 to TRBJ2-1; D is ambiguous. V lost 2 bases, J lost 6 bases, and 6 bases lay in between. The CDR3 totals 12 residues. Germline CDR1 reads SGDLS; CDR2 reads YYNGEE.

The chain has TRBV5-6 and TRBJ1-5; tentatively, D is TRBD1 (5 bases). CDR1 SGHDT and CDR2 YYEEEE come from the germline V gene. The CDR3 totals 16 residues. Trimming left V 2 bases short and J 3 bases short, with 15 bases between. CDR3 nucleotide sequence: TGTGCCAGCAGCTTCTTCCAGGGAAGAGACAATCAGCCCCAGCATTTT. Its translation: CASSFFQGRDNQPQHF.

The V call is TRBV20-1, the J call TRBJ1-5, with D perhaps TRBD1 (5 bases). The V gene's germline CDR1 is DFQATT and CDR2 SNEGSKA (reference sequence). The CDR3 length is 16 residues. V lost 3 bases and J lost 0, with 15 bases in between. As DNA, the CDR3 is TGCAGTGCTAGGGTTGGGGCGGGCTATAGCAATCAGCCCCAGCATTTT. As protein: CSARVGAGYSNQPQHF.

The CDR3 protein is CASSLAAGSRRGANVLTF. CDR3 DNA sequence: TGCGCCAGCAGCTTGGCCGCAGGGTCGCGGCGTGGGGCCAACGTCCTGACTTTC. The chain employs TRBV5-1 and TRBJ2-6, with D perhaps matching TRBD1 (5 bases). Between the trimmed V and J ends, which lost 0 bases and 3 bases, there was a span of 16 bases. Germline V gives CDR1 SGHRS, CDR2 YFSETQ. The CDR3 length is 18 residues.

The chain carries TRBV13 and TRBJ1-2; D may be TRBD1 (6 bases). The CDR3 has 16 residues. Trimming stripped 0 bases from V and 8 bases from J, with 19 bases between. The germline gives CDR1 PRHDT, CDR2 FYEKMQ (reference sequence). The CDR3 DNA reads as TGTGCCAGCAGCTTAGGAGGGCCAGGGGTACGGGGGGGCTACACCTTC. Translated: CASSLGGPGVRGGYTF.

The chain combines TRBV29-1 with TRBJ2-2; D gene uncertain. The germline CDR1 and CDR2 sequences are SQVTM and ANQGSEA. The CDR3 has 11 residues. The V end lost 5 bases, the J end lost 4 bases, and 5 bases lay between the germline ends. The CDR3 bases are TGCAGCGTTCACAGCACCGGGGAGCTGTTTTTT. Protein product: CSVHSTGELFF.

V is TRBV7-2 and J is TRBJ2-1; TRBD2 matches 13 bases. Trimming at V came to 3 bases and at J to 3 bases, leaving 11 bases not matched to a gene. CDR1 and CDR2 from the germline V gene are SGHTA and FQGNSA. The CDR3 covers 19 residues. CDR3 sequence (DNA): TGTGCCAGCAGCTTGGCTCGGGGGACTAGCGGGAACCTCTACAATGAGCAGTTCTTC. Protein: CASSLARGTSGNLYNEQFF.

The V gene is TRBV19, the J gene TRBJ1-5; TRBD1 matches at 7 bases. V was clipped by 10 bases and J by 6 bases; unmatched bases: 12. The CDR3 has 14 amino acids. CDR1 is LNHDA, CDR2 SQIVND, per germline (reference sequence). CDR3 loop: CATHQGDWGQPQHF. CDR3 nucleotides: TGTGCCACTCACCAGGGGGATTGGGGTCAGCCCCAGCATTTT.

The V call is TRBV7-2, the J call TRBJ2-7; the D gene is possibly TRBD1 (5 bases). CDR3 length: 15 residues. Germline CDR1 is SGHTA and CDR2 is FQGNSA. With 5 bases removed from V and 3 bases from J, the gap between germline ends came to 17 bases. For the CDR3, the DNA is TGTGCCAGCAGCCATTGGTGGGCAGGGAACTACGAGCAGTACTTC. Protein sequence: CASSHWWAGNYEQYF.

This CDR3 is CASSQDSGLGGETQYF. As DNA, the CDR3 is TGCGCCAGCAGCCAAGATTCAGGGCTAGGGGGAGAGACCCAGTACTTC. This rearrangement joins TRBV4-3 to TRBJ2-5; D possibly corresponds to TRBD1 (6 bases). Germline CDR1 LGHNA, CDR2 YSLEER. Deletions cut 0 bases from V and 4 bases from J, with 15 bases between. This CDR3 is built from 16 residues.

The sample holds one count of this clonotype. This chain links TRBV5-1 with TRBJ1-1; D not certain. This CDR3 has 13 residues. The ends were cut back, 5 bases at V and 8 bases at J, with 16 bases in the middle. Germline V gene lookup returns CDR1 SGHRS and CDR2 YFSETQ. The CDR3 DNA reads as TGCGCCAGCAGTTCTGACGGGGTGTGGGAAGCTTTCTTT. This encodes CASSSDGVWEAFF.

The chain has TRBV10-3 and TRBJ2-1; TRBD2 matches at 11 bases. The junction had 7 bases not matched to a gene; V was cut back by 6 bases and J by 0 bases. CDR3 size: 17 residues. Germline CDR1 reads ENHRY; CDR2 reads SYGVKD. In DNA, the CDR3 is TGTGCCATCAGGAACATAGCGGGAGGGCTCTCCTACAATGAGCAGTTCTTC. This sequence encodes CAIRNIAGGLSYNEQFF.

This clonotype came up once. The chain recombines TRBV7-4 with TRBJ2-7; TRBD2 is a possible D gene (6 bases). The CDR3 contains 14 residues. Germline CDR1 and CDR2: SGHVT and SQSDAQ. The V and J ends lost 5 bases and 3 bases respectively, with 14 bases between them. This chain's CDR3 is CASSPCGLNYEQYF. The CDR3 DNA is TGTGCCAGCAGCCCCTGTGGACTAAACTACGAGCAGTACTTC.

The gene calls are TRBV2 and TRBJ2-1, with 7 bases that match TRBD1. The V segment lost 8 bases and the J segment 5 bases; nucleotides outside the gene matches: 6. The CDR3 is 13 residues long. Germline V gene data show CDR1 as SNHLY and CDR2 as FYNNEI. CDR3 sequence (DNA): TGTGCCAGCTCACAGGGGTCCCACAATGAGCAGTTCTTC. Translation: CASSQGSHNEQFF.

The rearrangement joins TRBV7-3 to TRBJ2-2; the match to TRBD2 covers 12 bases. Unmatched junction bases numbered 8, after V lost 5 bases and J lost 7 bases. Germline CDR1 and CDR2: SGHTA and FQGTGA. This CDR3 comprises 16 residues. The chain's CDR3 is CASSPPGLAGHGELFF. The CDR3 DNA is TGTGCCAGCAGCCCACCGGGACTAGCGGGTCACGGGGAGCTGTTTTTT.

The CDR3 DNA sequence: TGCAGTGCTCCCCGCGCTAGCGGGGGAAACGGGGAGCTGTTTTTT. Protein sequence: CSAPRASGGNGELFF. V gene TRBV20-1 combines with J gene TRBJ2-2, with 10 positions matching TRBD2. The CDR3 extends over 15 amino acids. Germline lookup yields CDR1 DFQATT and CDR2 SNEGSKA (reference sequence). Losses at the gene ends were 5 bases for V and 7 bases for J; bases not matched to a gene: 10.

The chain links TRBV7-6 to TRBJ2-2; D is unclear. Trimming took off 5 bases at V and 9 bases at J, with 13 bases between the two ends. The CDR3 loop spans 13 amino acids. Germline V gene sequence: CDR1 SGHVS, CDR2 FNYEAQ. CDR3 amino acids: CASSPGPARELFF. For the CDR3, the DNA is TGTGCCAGCAGCCCCGGACCGGCGCGGGAGCTGTTTTTT.

The chain has TRBV20-1 and TRBJ1-1; 8 bases fit TRBD1. CDR3 size: 14 residues. Germline V gives CDR1 DFQATT, CDR2 SNEGSKA (reference sequence). J lost 10 bases, V lost 3 bases, and 13 bases had no gene match. CDR3 DNA: TGCAGTGCTAGTCCCACAGACAGGGGAAAGGGAGCTTTCTTT. Translation: CSASPTDRGKGAFF.

The genes are TRBV5-1 and TRBJ1-2; D is perhaps TRBD1 (5 bases). Trimming pared 4 bases from V and 8 bases from J, leaving 15 bases between. Germline-derived CDR1 and CDR2 are SGHRS and YFSETQ. The CDR3 has 13 amino acids. The CDR3, as DNA: TGCGCCAGCAGCACTGACAGTAGGGGCGGCTACACCTTC. As protein: CASSTDSRGGYTF.

The rearrangement links TRBV6-4 to TRBJ2-7, with D perhaps TRBD1 (6 bases). V was trimmed by 3 bases and J by 2 bases, leaving 17 bases between them. The CDR3 has 16 amino acids. CDR1 and CDR2 from the germline V gene are MRHNA and SNTAGT. The CDR3 spells CASSDSKTGTAYEQYF. The CDR3 nucleotides are TGTGCCAGCAGTGATTCGAAGACAGGTACTGCCTACGAGCAGTACTTC.

The J gene is TRBJ1-5, the V gene TRBV6-2 or TRBV6-3; D ambiguous. Trimming shortened V by 4 bases and J by 7 bases, and 14 bases separated the two germline ends. Per the germline V gene, CDR1 is MNHEY and CDR2 is SVGEGT. This CDR3 has 14 residues. CDR3: CASSSTSPVQPQHF. Written as DNA, the CDR3 is TGTGCCAGCAGTTCCACAAGTCCTGTCCAGCCCCAGCATTTT.

The chain has TRBV9 and TRBJ2-2, with D perhaps TRBD1 or TRBD2 (6 bases each). CDR1 and CDR2 (germline): SGDLS, YYNGEE. The CDR3 loop spans 18 amino acids. The V end was cut by 0 bases, the J end by 2 bases, with 17 bases between. The CDR3 bases are TGTGCCAGCAGCGTAGGATTGGGGGGCCCCGAAAACACCGGGGAGCTGTTTTTT. Its protein product is CASSVGLGGPENTGELFF. The whole variable domain, remainder taken from reference TRBV9 and TRBJ2-2, is DSGVTQTPKHLITATGQRVTLRCSPRSGDLSVYWYQQSLDQGLQFLIQYYNGEERAKGNILERFSAQQFPDLHSELNLSSLELGDSALYFCASSVGLGGPENTGELFFGEGSRLTVL.

The chain links TRBV29-1 to TRBJ1-3; D is unresolved. There are 13 residues in the CDR3. Germline CDR1 is SQVTM and CDR2 is ANQGSEA. With 4 bases removed from V and 0 bases from J, the gap between germline ends came to 7 bases. This CDR3 is CSVVRNSGNTIYF. DNA for the CDR3: TGCAGCGTTGTACGTAACTCTGGAAACACCATATATTTT. Full variable domain (rest looked up from reference TRBV29-1 and TRBJ1-3): SAVISQKPSRDICQRGTSLTIQCQVDSQVTMMFWYRQQPGQSLTLIATANQGSEATYESGFVIDKFPISRPNLTFSTLTVSNMSPEDSSIYLCSVVRNSGNTIYFGEGSWLTVV.

V usage is TRBV20-1 and J usage is TRBJ1-2; 10 positions agree with TRBD1. Germline values: CDR1 DFQATT, CDR2 SNEGSKA (reference sequence). Trimming took 0 bases from V and 6 from J; bases not matched to a gene: 13. The CDR3 totals 17 residues. Written as DNA, the CDR3 is TGCAGTGCTAGAGATATCGGGACAGGGGTTCATAATGATGGCTACACCTTC. As protein: CSARDIGTGVHNDGYTF.

The DNA of the CDR3 is TGTGCCTGGAGTCAAGGGGCTAGCGGGCGGGAGACCCAGTACTTC. Translating gives CAWSQGASGRETQYF. The chain is built from TRBV30 and TRBJ2-5; TRBD2 aligns across 8 bases. Germline V gene data show CDR1 as GTSNPN and CDR2 as SVGIG (reference sequence). Trimming at V came to 2 bases and at J to 5 bases, leaving 10 bases not matched to a gene. The CDR3 has 15 amino acids.

A remark on this clonotype: One junction end disagrees with the germline gene, perhaps due to a read error. The genes are TRBV6-5 and TRBJ1-1, with 7 bases fitting TRBD1. The CDR3 extends over 14 amino acids. Germline CDR1 and CDR2: MNHEY and SVGAGI. CDR3 amino acids: CAGRYAGGHTEAFF. The CDR3 DNA reads TGTGCCGGCAGATACGCAGGGGGACACACTGAAGCTTTCTTT.

The chain couples TRBV7-2 to TRBJ1-1, with D uncertain. V lost 3 bases, J lost 5 bases, and 10 bases lay in between. The CDR3 is 13 residues long. CDR1 is SGHTA and CDR2 is FQGNSA in the germline V gene. The CDR3 DNA reads as TGTGCCAGCAGCTTGAGGAAGGTAACTGAAGCTTTCTTT. This encodes CASSLRKVTEAFF.